This TCR beta chain was recorded in a study of blood T cells in healthy people across ages. The study's findings and limits: More naive CD4+ cells and higher diversity were found in long-lived than in aged donors.

A sample-barcoded 5' primer and a J-beta primer mix were used in a second PCR of roughly 7 to 11 cycles. Every sample gave at least 3 million paired-end reads containing CDR3. TCRdb re-called the 5' RACE reads through MiXCR, storing one row per CDR3 protein. Among about 640,000 distinct CDR3 sequences listed, about 28% were seen once. A remark on this clonotype: Its target is unknown.

The CDR3 contains 13 residues. Per germline, CDR1 DFQATT and CDR2 SNEGSKA (reference sequence). Sequencing used blood. The V gene is TRBV20-1, the J gene TRBJ2-5; 10 bases match TRBD2. The DNA end favors TRBJ2-7, so the J call may be wrong. This receptor was identified in a woman aged 80 or over in good health. The CDR3: CSVHTSGMYEQYF. The CDR3 nucleotides are TGCAGTGTCCATACTAGCGGGATGTACGAGCAGTACTTC.